This TCR beta chain was obtained from a study of CD8 T cells in ankylosing spondylitis. Broader study findings: Seemingly distinctive of ankylosing spondylitis blood was a TCR beta motif formed by eight highly homologous variants.

CDR1 and CDR2 from the germline V gene are SGHRS and YFSETQ. Deletions cut 0 bases from V and 6 bases from J, with 16 bases between. The CDR3 is 16 amino acids. This clonotype occurred a few times. The antigen is not known. In TCRdb, the 5' RACE reads were re-called with MiXCR into one record per CDR3 protein. The table shows about 500,000 distinct CDR3 sequences, with about 12% occurring only once. The chain couples TRBV5-1 to TRBJ1-3; a weak D match, TRBD1 (6 bases). This clonotype was sampled from a male donor with ankylosing spondylitis. Sequencing used blood, either unsorted or a sorted T cell fraction (not recorded which). CDR3 residues: CASSLVPGAHSNTIYF. CDR3 sequence (DNA): TGCGCCAGCAGCTTGGTCCCGGGGGCCCACTCAAACACCATATATTTT. The full variable domain, rest sourced from reference TRBV5-1 and TRBJ1-3, is KAGVTQTPRYLIKTRGQQVTLSCSPISGHRSVSWYQQTPGQGLQFLFEYFSETQRNKGNFPGRFSGRQFSNSRSEMNVSTLELGDSALYLCASSLVPGAHSNTIYFGEGSWLTVV.